The source of this TCR beta chain is a study of blood T cells in healthy people across ages. Points from the study as a whole: Shifts in expanded clonotypes may have been confounded by donor CMV status, which was unknown. Per million T cells, TCR beta diversity dropped about linearly as age rose.

Isolation yielded PBMCs, at least 6 million per sample, in every case. This clonotype was seen a few times. Its target is unknown. Germline CDR1 reads SEHNR; CDR2 reads FQNEAQ (reference sequence). The V and J ends lost 1 base and 7 bases respectively, with 13 bases between them. The CDR3 is 14 amino acids. With a J-beta primer mix and a sample-barcoded 5' primer, a second PCR ran 7 to 11 cycles. TCRdb re-called the 5' RACE reads through MiXCR, storing one row per CDR3 protein. The sample holds 900,000 to 950,000 distinct CDR3 sequences, almost 30% seen once. This sample was also put to use in a study of T cells of mothers and their children. According to that study: The people who donated were a few healthy Caucasian mothers and their six children.

The TCR comes from a woman aged 40-49 years in good health. The chain carries TRBV7-9 and TRBJ1-2, with D possibly matching TRBD1 (5 bases). Sequences were obtained from blood. This chain's CDR3 is CASSLEGRAAGYTF. Written as DNA, the CDR3 is TGTGCCAGCAGCTTAGAGGGCAGGGCGGCTGGCTACACCTTC.